A selection of T cell receptor beta chains follows, all from one sample in a study of Siglec-9 on CD8 T cells in melanoma. TCRdb's table, derived via immunoSEQ multiplex PCR, lists solely in-frame clones and lacks some. The sample consists of around 30,000 clones, 80% of them appearing once. The source material was Siglec-9- CD8+ T cells sorted from blood. These TCRs come from a human donor in good health. CDR3s include the opening cysteine and the closing phenylalanine or tryptophan. D genes are given only for firm matches. Clone size is given for some rows only: seen once, a few or many times, or a class if the clone is expanded.

J gene,clone size,V gene,D gene,CDR3 protein,CDR3 DNA
TRBJ1-5,.,TRBV27,.,CASSLRDSNQPQHF,TGTGCCAGCAGTTTGCGGGACAGCAATCAGCCCCAGCATTTT
TRBJ1-4,.,TRBV2,TRBD1,CASSEFWDSNEKLFF,TGTGCCAGCAGTGAATTCTGGGACAGTAATGAAAAACTGTTTTTT
TRBJ2-1,.,TRBV7-6,.,CASSFGGGVNEQFF,TGTGCCAGCAGCTTCGGTGGCGGGGTCAATGAGCAGTTCTTC
TRBJ1-2,.,TRBV9,.,CASSGSPPAGYGYTF,TGTGCCAGCAGCGGGTCTCCTCCGGCAGGCTATGGCTACACCTTC
TRBJ2-7,.,TRBV5-1,.,CASSYGGGSYEQYF,TGCGCCAGCAGCTATGGTGGAGGCTCCTACGAGCAGTACTTC
TRBJ2-1,.,TRBV29-1,.,CSVDQQSSYNEQFF,TGCAGCGTTGATCAGCAGAGCTCCTACAATGAGCAGTTCTTC
TRBJ2-1,.,TRBV5-6,.,CASSLGLMANEQFF,TGTGCCAGCAGCTTGGGCCTAATGGCGAATGAGCAGTTCTTC
TRBJ1-4,.,TRBV30,.,CAWSLGGANEKLFF,TGTGCCTGGAGTTTAGGGGGAGCTAATGAAAAACTGTTTTTT
TRBJ2-1,.,TRBV7-9,TRBD2,CASSLGGGRDEQFF,TGTGCCAGCAGCTTAGGCGGAGGGAGGGATGAGCAGTTCTTC
TRBJ2-7,.,TRBV9,TRBD1,CASSPGQGGYEQYF,TGTGCCAGCAGCCCGGGACAGGGGGGGTACGAGCAGTACTTC
TRBJ2-1,.,TRBV9,.,CASSVVNSFDEQFF,TGTGCCAGCAGCGTAGTCAACTCATTCGATGAGCAGTTCTTC
TRBJ2-2,.,TRBV9,.,CASSPILDPRDTGELFF,TGTGCCAGCAGCCCCATCCTGGACCCCCGGGACACCGGGGAGCTGTTTTTT
TRBJ2-1,.,TRBV5-1,TRBD1,CASRIRDRALSWTYNEQFF,TGCGCCAGCCGGATCCGGGACAGGGCTTTAAGTTGGACCTACAATGAGCAGTTCTTC
TRBJ1-2,.,TRBV5-6,TRBD1,CASSKGQSVYGYTF,TGTGCCAGCAGCAAGGGACAGTCTGTCTATGGCTACACCTTC
TRBJ2-1,.,TRBV7-8,TRBD2,CASLGTSGRYEQFF,TGTGCCAGCCTGGGGACTAGCGGGAGATATGAGCAGTTCTTC
TRBJ2-2,.,TRBV6-1,.,CASSDPAGELFF,TGTGCCAGCAGTGATCCGGCCGGGGAGCTGTTTTTT
TRBJ1-6,.,TRBV9,.,CASSVDVTPPLHF,TGTGCCAGCAGCGTAGATGTCACTCCACCCCTCCACTTT
TRBJ2-1,.,TRBV19,.,CASSIVASNEQFF,TGTGCCAGTAGTATAGTGGCTTCCAATGAGCAGTTCTTC
TRBJ1-2,.,TRBV5-4,.,CASSGIDRSYGYTF,TGTGCCAGCAGCGGGATCGACAGGAGCTATGGCTACACCTTC
TRBJ2-1,once,TRBV27,.,CASSTGYNEQFF,TGTGCCTCCTCGACGGGCTACAATGAGCAGTTCTTC
TRBJ2-1,.,TRBV11-2,.,CASSLGEQFF,TGTGCCAGCAGCTTAGGTGAGCAGTTCTTC
TRBJ1-2,.,TRBV10-2,TRBD1,CASSDTRTGGNYGYTF,TGCGCCAGCAGTGACACTAGGACAGGGGGGAACTATGGCTACACCTTC
TRBJ2-7,.,TRBV30,.,CAWSWGVGGEYEQYF,TGTGCCTGGAGCTGGGGGGTTGGGGGAGAGTACGAGCAGTACTTC
TRBJ2-1,.,TRBV18,TRBD2,CASSLSTSGNYNEQFF,TGTGCCAGCTCACTGTCGACTAGCGGGAACTACAATGAGCAGTTCTTC
TRBJ2-3,.,TRBV7-2,TRBD1,CASSLVVSGTGDPLMQYF,TGTGCCAGCAGCTTAGTAGTTTCTGGGACAGGGGACCCCTTAATGCAGTATTTT
TRBJ2-1,.,TRBV27,.,CANSYGSSYNEQFF,TGTGCCAACAGTTACGGGAGCTCCTACAATGAGCAGTTCTTC
TRBJ1-5,.,TRBV7-9,.,CASSPTDSNQPQHF,TGTGCCAGCAGCCCGACAGATAGCAATCAGCCCCAGCATTTT
TRBJ1-1,few,TRBV5-5,.,CASSSLTGAENTEAFF,TGTGCCAGCAGCTCACTGACAGGAGCCGAGAACACTGAAGCTTTCTTT
TRBJ1-1,.,TRBV27,.,CASSRTVPTEAFF,TGTGCCAGCAGTAGGACAGTTCCCACTGAAGCTTTCTTT
TRBJ2-3,.,TRBV2,TRBD1,CASSRGGEDTQYF,TGTGCCAGCAGTCGAGGGGGCGAAGATACGCAGTATTTT